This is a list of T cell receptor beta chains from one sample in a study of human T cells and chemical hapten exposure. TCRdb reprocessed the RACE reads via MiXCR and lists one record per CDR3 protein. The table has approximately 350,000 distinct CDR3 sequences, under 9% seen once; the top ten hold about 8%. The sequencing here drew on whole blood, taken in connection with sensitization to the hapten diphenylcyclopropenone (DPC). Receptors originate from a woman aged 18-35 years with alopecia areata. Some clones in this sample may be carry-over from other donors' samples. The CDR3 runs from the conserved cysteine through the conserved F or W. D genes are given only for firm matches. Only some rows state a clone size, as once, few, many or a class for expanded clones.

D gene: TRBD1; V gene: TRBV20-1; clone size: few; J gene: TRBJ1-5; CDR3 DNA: TGCAGTGCTGAGGCAGGGGGCGCGCATCAGCCCCAGCATTTT; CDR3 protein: CSAEAGGAHQPQHF
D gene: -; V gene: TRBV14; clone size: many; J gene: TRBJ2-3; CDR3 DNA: TGTGCCAGCAGCCAATCGACTCCCAGCACAGATACGCAGTATTTT; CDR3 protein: CASSQSTPSTDTQYF
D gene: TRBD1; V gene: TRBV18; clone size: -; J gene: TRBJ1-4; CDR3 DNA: TGTGCCAGCTCACCACCGTCGGGGACAGGACAAAATGAAAAACTGTTTTTT; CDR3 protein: CASSPPSGTGQNEKLFF
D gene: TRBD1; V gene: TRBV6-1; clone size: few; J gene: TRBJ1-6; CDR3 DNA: TGTGCCATTCTAGTATGGACAGGGGATACGAACTTATATAATTCACCCCTCCACTTT; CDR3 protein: CAILVWTGDTNLYNSPLHF
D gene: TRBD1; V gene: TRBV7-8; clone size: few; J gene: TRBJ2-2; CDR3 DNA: TGTGCCAGCAGCTTAGGGGCGGCAGGGGGCACCGGGGAGCTGTTTTTT; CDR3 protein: CASSLGAAGGTGELFF
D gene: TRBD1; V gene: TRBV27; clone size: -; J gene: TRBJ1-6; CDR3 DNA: TGTGCCAGCAGTTTAGGGACAGGGGTTCAAACCCTCCACTTT; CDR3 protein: CASSLGTGVQTLHF
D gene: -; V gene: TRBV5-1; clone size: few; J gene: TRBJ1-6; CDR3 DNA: TGCGCCAGCAGCTTCGAGGATAATTCACCCCTCCACTTT; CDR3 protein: CASSFEDNSPLHF
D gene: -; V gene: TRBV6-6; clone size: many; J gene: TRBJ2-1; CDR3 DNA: TGTGCCAGCCAGGGTAGCGGCGTTGATGAGCAGTTCTTC; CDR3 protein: CASQGSGVDEQFF
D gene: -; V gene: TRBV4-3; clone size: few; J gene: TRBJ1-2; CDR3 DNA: TGCGCCAGCAGCCAAGATTCATGGACACTCTATGGCTACACCTTC; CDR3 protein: CASSQDSWTLYGYTF
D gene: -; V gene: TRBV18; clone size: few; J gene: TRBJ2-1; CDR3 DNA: TGTGCCAGCTCACCTCCTCCGGGGTCTGGTGAGCAGTTCTTC; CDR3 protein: CASSPPPGSGEQFF
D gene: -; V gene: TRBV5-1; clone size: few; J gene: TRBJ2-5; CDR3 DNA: TGCGCCAGCAGCTTGGCCGGAGCGGCGCTTTCCCAAGAGACCCAGTACTTC; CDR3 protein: CASSLAGAALSQETQYF
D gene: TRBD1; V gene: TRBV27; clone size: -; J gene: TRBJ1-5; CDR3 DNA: TGTGCCAGCAGCCCGGGACAGGGGCGTCAGCCCCAGCATTTT; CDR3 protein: CASSPGQGRQPQHF
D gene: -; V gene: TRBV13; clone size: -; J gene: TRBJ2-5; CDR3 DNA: TGTGCCAGCAGCTTAGGGGAGATCCAAGAGACCCAGTACTTC; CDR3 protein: CASSLGEIQETQYF
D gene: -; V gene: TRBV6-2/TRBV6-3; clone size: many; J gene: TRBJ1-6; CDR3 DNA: TGTGCCAGCAACCAAGACCCCGAGAGCTCCTATAATTCACCCCTCCACTTT; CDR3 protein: CASNQDPESSYNSPLHF
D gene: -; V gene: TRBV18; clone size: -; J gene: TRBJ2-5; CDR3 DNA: TGTGCCAGCTCACCACAGAGGCTGCAGCAAGAGACCCAGTACTTC; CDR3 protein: CASSPQRLQQETQYF
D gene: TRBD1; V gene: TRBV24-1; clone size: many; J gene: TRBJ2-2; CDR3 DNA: TGTGCCACCAGCGGGACAGCCATTATCGGGGAGCTGTTTTTT; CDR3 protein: CATSGTAIIGELFF
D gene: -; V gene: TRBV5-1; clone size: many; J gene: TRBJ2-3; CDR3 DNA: TGCGCCAGCAGCCCCGGGGGCACAGATACGCAGTATTTT; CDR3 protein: CASSPGGTDTQYF
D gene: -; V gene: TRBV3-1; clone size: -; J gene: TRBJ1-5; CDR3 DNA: TGTGCCAGCAGCCAAACCCCCCAGCAGCAGCCCCAGCATTTT; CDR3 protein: CASSQTPQQQPQHF
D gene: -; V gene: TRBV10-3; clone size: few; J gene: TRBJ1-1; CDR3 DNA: TGTGCCACCGGGAGGTCCGGAGACTTTATGGCTTTCTTT; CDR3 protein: CATGRSGDFMAFF
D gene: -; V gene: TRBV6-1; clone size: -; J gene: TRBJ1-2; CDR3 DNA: TGTGCCAGCGTGACAGTTAACTATGGCTACACCTTC; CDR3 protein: CASVTVNYGYTF
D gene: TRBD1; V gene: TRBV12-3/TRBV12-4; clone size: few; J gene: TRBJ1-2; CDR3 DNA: TGTGCCAGCACTGGGACAGGGAGGAGGGACTATGGCTACACCTTC; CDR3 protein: CASTGTGRRDYGYTF
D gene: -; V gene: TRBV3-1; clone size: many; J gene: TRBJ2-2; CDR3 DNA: TGTGCCAGCAGCCGGGGGGCTGCGAACACCGGGGAGCTGTTTTTT; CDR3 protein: CASSRGAANTGELFF
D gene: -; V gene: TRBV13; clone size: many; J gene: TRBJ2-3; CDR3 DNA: TGTGCCAGCAGCTTAGGCCAGGCACGACGCACAGATACGCAGTATTTT; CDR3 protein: CASSLGQARRTDTQYF
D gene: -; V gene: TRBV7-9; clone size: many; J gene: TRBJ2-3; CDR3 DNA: TGTGCCAGCAGCCCGGACACTTTCACAGATACGCAGTATTTT; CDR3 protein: CASSPDTFTDTQYF
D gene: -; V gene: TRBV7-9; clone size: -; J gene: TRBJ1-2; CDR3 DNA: TGTGCCAGCAGAATCCTTAGGGGGGATGATCAAGGTTATGGCTACACCTTC; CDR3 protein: CASRILRGDDQGYGYTF
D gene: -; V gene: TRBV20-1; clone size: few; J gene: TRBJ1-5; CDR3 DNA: TGCAGTGCTAACGACATCCATAAAAGCAATCAGCCCCAGCATTTT; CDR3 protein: CSANDIHKSNQPQHF
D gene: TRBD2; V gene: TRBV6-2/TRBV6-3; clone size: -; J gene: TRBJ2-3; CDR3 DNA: TGTGCCAGCAGTTACGGGGGGGTTAGCGGGGTCACAGATACGCAGTATTTT; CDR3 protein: CASSYGGVSGVTDTQYF
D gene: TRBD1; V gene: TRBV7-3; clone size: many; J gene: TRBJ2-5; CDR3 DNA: TGTGCCAGCAGCTCGACAGGGGGCCTAGAGACCCAGTACTTC; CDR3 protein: CASSSTGGLETQYF
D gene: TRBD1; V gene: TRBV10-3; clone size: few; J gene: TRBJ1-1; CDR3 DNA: TGTGCCATAGGACGGGACAGGAGGAACACTGAAGCTTTCTTT; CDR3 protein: CAIGRDRRNTEAFF
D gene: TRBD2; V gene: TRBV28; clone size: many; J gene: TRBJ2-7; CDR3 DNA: TGTGCCAGCAGTCCAGCGGGGAGGACCTACGAGCAGTACTTC; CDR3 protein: CASSPAGRTYEQYF
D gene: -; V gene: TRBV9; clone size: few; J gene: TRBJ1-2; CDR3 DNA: TGTGCCAGCAGCGGCCGACAGGACATCTATCAAGGCTACACCTTC; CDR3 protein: CASSGRQDIYQGYTF
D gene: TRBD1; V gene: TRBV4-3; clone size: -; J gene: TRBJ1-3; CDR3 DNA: TGCGCCAGCAGCCAAGTGGGACAGGGTAAAAACACCATATATTTT; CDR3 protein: CASSQVGQGKNTIYF
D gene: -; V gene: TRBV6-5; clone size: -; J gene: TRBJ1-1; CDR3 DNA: TGTGCCAGCAGTAGGTTTGGGGAAGCTTTCTTT; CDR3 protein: CASSRFGEAFF
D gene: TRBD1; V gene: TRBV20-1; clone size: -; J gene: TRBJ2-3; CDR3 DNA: TGCAGTGCGACAGGGGTTCTAGCCACAGATACGCAGTATTTT; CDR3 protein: CSATGVLATDTQYF
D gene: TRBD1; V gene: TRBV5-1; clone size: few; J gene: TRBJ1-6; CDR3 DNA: TGCGCCAGCAGCATCACTCGTGTGGGACAGATGAATTCACCCCTCCACTTT; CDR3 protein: CASSITRVGQMNSPLHF
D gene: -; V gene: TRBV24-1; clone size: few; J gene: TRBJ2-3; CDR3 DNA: TGTGCCACCAGTGATTTTGGAGATACGCAGTATTTT; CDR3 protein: CATSDFGDTQYF
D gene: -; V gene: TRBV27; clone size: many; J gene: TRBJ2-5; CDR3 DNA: TGTGCCAGCAGGGCAATGGGACCGCAAGAGACCCAGTACTTC; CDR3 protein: CASRAMGPQETQYF
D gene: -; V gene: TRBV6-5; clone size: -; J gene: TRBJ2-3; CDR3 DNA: TGTGCCAGCAGTTCCCTGATTGGTACAGATACGCAGTATTTT; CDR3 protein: CASSSLIGTDTQYF
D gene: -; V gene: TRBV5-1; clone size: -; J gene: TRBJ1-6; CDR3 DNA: TGCGCCAGCAGCTTTTCAGAAGGAGTTTCACCCCTCCACTTT; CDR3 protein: CASSFSEGVSPLHF
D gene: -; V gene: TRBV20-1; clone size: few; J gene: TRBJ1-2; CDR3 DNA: TGCAGTGCTGCAGACGACTTTAACCCGCGGGGCTACACCTTC; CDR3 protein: CSAADDFNPRGYTF
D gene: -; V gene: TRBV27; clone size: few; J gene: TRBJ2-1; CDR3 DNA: TGTGCCAGCAGTTTACCGGGCTCTGGGGGGTACAATGAGCAGTTCTTC; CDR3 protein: CASSLPGSGGYNEQFF
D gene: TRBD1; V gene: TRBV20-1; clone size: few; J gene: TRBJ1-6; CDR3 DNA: TGCAGTGCTAGACCTATGGACAGGCCCGTTAATTCACCCCTCCACTTT; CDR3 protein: CSARPMDRPVNSPLHF
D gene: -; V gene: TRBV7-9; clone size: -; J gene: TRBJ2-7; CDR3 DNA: TGTGCCAGCAGCTATGATGTAAACGAGCAGTACTTC; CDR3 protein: CASSYDVNEQYF
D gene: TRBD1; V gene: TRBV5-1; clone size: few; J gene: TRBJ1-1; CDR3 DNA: TGCGCCAGCAGCGCCGGACAGGGAATCGCTGAAGCTTTCTTT; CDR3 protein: CASSAGQGIAEAFF
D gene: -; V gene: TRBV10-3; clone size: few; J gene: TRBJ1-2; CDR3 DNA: TGTGCCATCAGGGAGGGAGTAGACTATGGCTACACCTTC; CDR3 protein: CAIREGVDYGYTF
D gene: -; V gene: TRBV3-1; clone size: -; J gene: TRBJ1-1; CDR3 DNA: TGTGCCAGCAGCCCCTTCGACATGAACACTGAAGCTTTCTTT; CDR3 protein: CASSPFDMNTEAFF
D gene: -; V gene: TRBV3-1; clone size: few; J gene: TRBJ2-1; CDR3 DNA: TGTGCCAGCAGCCAAGAAGTCTATCCAGTCCCTAATGAGCAGTTCTTC; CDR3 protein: CASSQEVYPVPNEQFF
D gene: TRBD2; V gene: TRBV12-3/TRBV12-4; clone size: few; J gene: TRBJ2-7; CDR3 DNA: TGTGCCAGCAGAACCGGGACTAGTTCATCCGAGCAGTACTTC; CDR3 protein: CASRTGTSSSEQYF
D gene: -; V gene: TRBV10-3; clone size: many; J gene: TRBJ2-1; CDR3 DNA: TGTGCCATCAGTGAACCGACAGTCTCCTACAATGAGCAGTTCTTC; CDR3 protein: CAISEPTVSYNEQFF
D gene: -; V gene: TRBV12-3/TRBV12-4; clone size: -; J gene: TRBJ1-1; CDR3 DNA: TGTGCCAGCAGTTTCGACAGTGCGGGGACTGAAGCTTTCTTT; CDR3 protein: CASSFDSAGTEAFF
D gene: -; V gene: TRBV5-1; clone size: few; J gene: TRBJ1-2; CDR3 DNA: TGCGCCAGCAGACAGGGAAGTGACTATGGCTACACCTTC; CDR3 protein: CASRQGSDYGYTF
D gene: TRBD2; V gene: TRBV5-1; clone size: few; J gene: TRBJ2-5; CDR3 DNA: TGCGCCAGCAGCGAGACTAGCTTTCAACAGACCCAGTACTTC; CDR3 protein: CASSETSFQQTQYF
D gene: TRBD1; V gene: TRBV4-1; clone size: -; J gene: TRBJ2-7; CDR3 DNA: TGCGCCAGCAGCCAAGACCCGGGACAGGGGTACTACGAGCAGTACTTC; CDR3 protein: CASSQDPGQGYYEQYF